This is a list of T cell receptor beta chains from one sample in a study of blood T cells in healthy people across ages. TCRdb itself ran the 5' RACE reads through MiXCR, one entry per CDR3 protein. The sample holds 850,000 to 1,000,000 distinct CDR3 sequences; about 51% are singletons and the top ten take roughly a fifth. What was sequenced was blood. All receptors come from a woman in her sixties or seventies in good health. CDR3s include the opening cysteine and the closing phenylalanine or tryptophan. A D gene is named only where the DNA matches it firmly.

cdr3_aa,v_call,d_call,j_call
CASIAYWGTGELFF,TRBV6-1,.,TRBJ2-2
CSARVTREGPRLPNNEQFF,TRBV20-1,TRBD2,TRBJ2-1
CASSSNSDEETQYF,TRBV7-8,.,TRBJ2-5
CSAPSDILQETQYF,TRBV20-1,.,TRBJ2-5
CASSLFGRAVNTEAFF,TRBV28,.,TRBJ1-1
CASSVRTGATNEKLFF,TRBV7-2,TRBD1,TRBJ1-4
CASSPGLAGKDTQYF,TRBV7-2,TRBD2,TRBJ2-3
CATASGQLNSPLHF,TRBV24-1,.,TRBJ1-6
CASKPTGTGAETQYF,TRBV27,TRBD1,TRBJ2-5
CASSLAASGSETQYF,TRBV5-1,TRBD2,TRBJ2-5
CASSRRLAGDEQYF,TRBV12-3/TRBV12-4,TRBD2,.
CSASPRLAGNTDTQYF,TRBV20-1,TRBD2,TRBJ2-3
CATSRVTHSNEKLFF,TRBV15,.,TRBJ1-4
CASSNSGQTNYGYTF,TRBV6-6,.,TRBJ1-2